A selection of T cell receptor beta chains follows, all from one sample in a study of shared clonotypes between healthy human individuals. Here immunoSEQ multiplex PCR was the method, and the copy in TCRdb shows in-frame clones only, minus some. The sample contains about 2.4 million clones, roughly 93% of which appear only once. The specimen was naive CD4+ T cells from PBMCs. These receptor sequences come from a man aged 18 to 29 in good health. Some clones in this sample may be carry-over from other donors' samples. CDR3s include the opening cysteine and the closing phenylalanine or tryptophan. Part of the rows lack a size; the others show once, few, many or a class for expanded clones.

v_call	clone_size	j_call	cdr3_aa
TRBV4-1	.	TRBJ2-5	CASGRGGQETQYF
TRBV28	.	TRBJ2-5	CASSQTSGSKETQYF
TRBV30	.	TRBJ2-7	CAWSATTSGRSQQYF
TRBV7-6	once	TRBJ2-2	CASSLPWGGRGELFF
TRBV28	.	TRBJ2-1	CASAGGRSYNEQFF
TRBV19	.	TRBJ1-3	CASGREGGNTIYF
TRBV29-1	.	TRBJ1-5	CSVGQKNQPQHF
TRBV2	.	TRBJ1-5	CASSGGYSSNQPQHF
TRBV5-1	.	TRBJ2-7	CASSPQAGGLAEQYF
TRBV28	.	TRBJ2-5	CASSSDRGRETQYF
TRBV7-6	.	TRBJ2-3	CASSLGGGFTDTQYF
TRBV5-1	.	TRBJ2-2	CASSFAEYGTGELFF
TRBV6-5	.	TRBJ2-3	CASSNRGPTQYF
TRBV11-2	.	TRBJ1-1	CASSLGWRMAFF
TRBV7-9	.	TRBJ1-1	CASSPLLRGGRTEAFF
TRBV11-2	.	TRBJ1-4	CASNWGQPNEKLFF
TRBV30	.	TRBJ1-2	CAWTRGDGYTF
TRBV11-2	.	TRBJ2-3	CASSLNPGLAGTDTQYF
TRBV4-2	.	TRBJ2-5	CASSQEPAQETQYF
TRBV7-8	.	TRBJ2-1	CASSLGGNVYNEQFF
TRBV5-1	.	TRBJ2-1	CASSLASGTYNEQFF
TRBV20-1	.	TRBJ2-3	CSAREDTSQYF
TRBV18	.	TRBJ1-2	CASSPLDSGLLYGYTF
TRBV5-4	.	TRBJ1-3	CASSPDRAVGNTIYF
TRBV7-3	.	TRBJ2-1	CASSPGGGDEQFF
TRBV7-3	.	TRBJ2-7	CASSRNSGTTGTSGRRYEQYF
TRBV2	.	TRBJ2-1	CASSEWAAGAKEQFF
TRBV25-1	.	TRBJ2-2	CASSGTSGSGELFF
TRBV10-1	.	TRBJ2-1	CASSVSGKGREQFF
TRBV14	.	TRBJ1-3	CASSHRQTGNTIYF
TRBV5-4	.	TRBJ2-1	CASSAPGLAGVEGYNEQFF
TRBV2	.	TRBJ2-1	CASKREANEQFF
TRBV5-1	.	TRBJ2-7	CASSLVGGSSYEQYF
TRBV7-9	.	TRBJ1-5	CASSLAGAQPQHF
TRBV29-1	.	TRBJ1-2	CSISPSGQGDSYGYTF
TRBV29-1	.	TRBJ1-2	CSVGTGDAYGYTF
TRBV9	.	TRBJ2-7	CASSARATGSSYEQYF
TRBV7-8	.	.	CASILSGAGGHGEQYF
TRBV5-1	.	TRBJ2-3	CASSSGSSWDTQYF
TRBV5-1	.	TRBJ2-1	CASSLGAGDYNEQFF
TRBV5-1	.	TRBJ2-1	CASSLGMSHPYNEQFF
TRBV18	.	TRBJ2-7	CASSLGGEVYEQYF
TRBV7-3	.	TRBJ2-1	CASSSGPDGPAAYSRFHNEQFF
TRBV7-8	.	TRBJ2-7	CASSFNTGGFDEQYF
TRBV30	.	TRBJ2-7	CAWSAHSIPYEQYF
TRBV19	once	TRBJ2-7	CASSKKTGYPYEQYF
TRBV19	.	TRBJ2-3	CASSMGTVTQYF
TRBV5-1	.	TRBJ2-7	CASSLVRGVEQYF
TRBV19	few	TRBJ1-1	CASSIVQSNTEAFF
TRBV7-2	.	TRBJ2-2	CASSHPGTLLFF